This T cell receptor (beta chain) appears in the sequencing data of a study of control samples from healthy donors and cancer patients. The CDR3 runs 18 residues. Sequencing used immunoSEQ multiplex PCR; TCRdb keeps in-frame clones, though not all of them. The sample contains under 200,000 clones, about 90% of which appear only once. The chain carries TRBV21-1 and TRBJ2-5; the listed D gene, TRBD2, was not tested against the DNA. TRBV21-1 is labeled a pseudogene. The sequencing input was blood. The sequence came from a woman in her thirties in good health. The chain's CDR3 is CASNFLGLAGVDKETQYF. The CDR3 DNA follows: TGTGCCAGCAACTTCTTAGGGCTAGCGGGAGTAGATAAAGAGACCCAGTACTTC.